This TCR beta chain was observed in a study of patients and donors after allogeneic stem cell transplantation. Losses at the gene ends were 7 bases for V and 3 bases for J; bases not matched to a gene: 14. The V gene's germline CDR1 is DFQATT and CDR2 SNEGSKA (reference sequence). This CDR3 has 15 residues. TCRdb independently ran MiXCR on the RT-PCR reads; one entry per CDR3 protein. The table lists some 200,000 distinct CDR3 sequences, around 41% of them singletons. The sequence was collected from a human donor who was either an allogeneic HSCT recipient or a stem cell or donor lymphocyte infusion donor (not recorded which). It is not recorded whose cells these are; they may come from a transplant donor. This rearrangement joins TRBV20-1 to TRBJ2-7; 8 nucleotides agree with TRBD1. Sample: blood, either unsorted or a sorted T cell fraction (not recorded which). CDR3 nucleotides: TGCAGTGTCAGCCAGGGGGCGGAATACTACTACGAGCAGTACTTC. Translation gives CSVSQGAEYYYEQYF.